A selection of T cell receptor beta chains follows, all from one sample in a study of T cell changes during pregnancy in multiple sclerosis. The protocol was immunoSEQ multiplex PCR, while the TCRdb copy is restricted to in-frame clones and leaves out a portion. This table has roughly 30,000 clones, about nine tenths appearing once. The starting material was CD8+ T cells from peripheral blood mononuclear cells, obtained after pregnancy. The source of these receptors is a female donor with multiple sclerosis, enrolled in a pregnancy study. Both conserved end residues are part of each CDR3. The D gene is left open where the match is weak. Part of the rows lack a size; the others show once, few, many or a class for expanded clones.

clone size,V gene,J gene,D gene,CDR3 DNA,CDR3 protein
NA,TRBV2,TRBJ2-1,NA,TGTGCCAGCAGCCCCTCGGGGGGCCTATACAATGAGCAGTTCTTC,CASSPSGGLYNEQFF
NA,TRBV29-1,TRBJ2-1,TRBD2,TGCAGTTTTAAAGCGGGACCCGATTACAATGAGCAGTTCTTC,CSFKAGPDYNEQFF
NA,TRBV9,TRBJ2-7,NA,TGTGCCAGCAGCGCGCGGGACTTTACTCGCGAGCAGTACTTC,CASSARDFTREQYF
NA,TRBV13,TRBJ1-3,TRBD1,TGTGCCAGCAGCTTAGAAGGGGGCCAGGGAAACACCATATATTTT,CASSLEGGQGNTIYF
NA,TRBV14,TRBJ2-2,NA,TGTGCCAGCAGCCCCTATCGCACCGGGGAGCTGTTTTTT,CASSPYRTGELFF
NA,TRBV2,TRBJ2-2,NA,TGTGCCAGCAGTGATATCGGGAACACCGGGGAGCTGTTTTTT,CASSDIGNTGELFF
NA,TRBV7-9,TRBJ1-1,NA,TGTGCCAGCAGCGCCTCGACGGGAGACACTGAAGCTTTCTTT,CASSASTGDTEAFF
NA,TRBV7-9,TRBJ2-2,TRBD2,TGTGCCAGCAGCACCCTATTGGGGAGGGACACCGGGGAGCTGTTTTTT,CASSTLLGRDTGELFF
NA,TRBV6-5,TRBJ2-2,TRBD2,TGTGCCAGCAGTTACGGCGGGGGAGACTACACCGGGGAGCTGTTTTTT,CASSYGGGDYTGELFF
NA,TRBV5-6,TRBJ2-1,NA,TGTGCCAGCAGCTTAAAGCATGCACCTTACAATGAGCAGTTCTTC,CASSLKHAPYNEQFF
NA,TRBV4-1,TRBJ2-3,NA,TGCGCCAGCAGCCAATGGGGAGGGCAGGGGGATACGCAGTATTTT,CASSQWGGQGDTQYF
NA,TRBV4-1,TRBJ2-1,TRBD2,TGCGCCAGCAGCAGAATTGAGACTAGCGGGAGTCAGCATGAGCAGTTCTTC,CASSRIETSGSQHEQFF
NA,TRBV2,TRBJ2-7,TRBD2,TGTGCCAGCAGTGAAGGGGAGGGCCGAACCTACGAGCAGTACTTC,CASSEGEGRTYEQYF
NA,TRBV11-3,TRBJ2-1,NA,TGTGCCAGCAGCTTAGAGGAGGGGGCCACTGAGCAGTTCTTC,CASSLEEGATEQFF
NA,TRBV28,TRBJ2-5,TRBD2,TGTGCCAGCAGACCGCTTGGACTAGCGGGGTACAAAGGGGAGACCCAGTACTTC,CASRPLGLAGYKGETQYF
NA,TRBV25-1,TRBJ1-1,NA,TGTGCCAGCAGTGAAGTGGGAGTTGAAGCTTTCTTT,CASSEVGVEAFF
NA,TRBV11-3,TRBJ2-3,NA,TGTGCCAGCAGCCCTAGACAGGACCCAGATACGCAGTATTTT,CASSPRQDPDTQYF
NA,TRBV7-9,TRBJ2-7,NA,TGTGCCAGCAGCCCCCGACTGGGGCAGTTCTACGAGCAGTACTTC,CASSPRLGQFYEQYF
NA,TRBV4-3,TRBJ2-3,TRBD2,TGCGCCAGCAGCCAAGGACTAGCGGGAGGGCCTCGGAGCACAGATACGCAGTATTTT,CASSQGLAGGPRSTDTQYF
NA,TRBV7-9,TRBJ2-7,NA,TGTGCCAGCAGCGGTAGCGGTCCTCTGTCCTACGAGCAGTACTTC,CASSGSGPLSYEQYF
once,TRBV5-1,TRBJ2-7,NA,TGCGCCAGCAGCTTGGGCGGGCAGAGGGCCTACGAGCAGTACTTC,CASSLGGQRAYEQYF
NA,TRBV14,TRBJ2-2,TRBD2,TGTGCCAGCAGCCACATTAGCGGGAGGAACAAGGGGACCGGGGAGCTGTTTTTT,CASSHISGRNKGTGELFF
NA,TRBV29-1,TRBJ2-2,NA,TGCAGCGTTGATCTAGCAGGCGGGGAGCTGTTTTTT,CSVDLAGGELFF
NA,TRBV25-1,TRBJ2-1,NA,TGTGCCAGCAGTCGGGGAGCGAATGAGCAGTTCTTC,CASSRGANEQFF
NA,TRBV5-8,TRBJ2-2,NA,TGTGCCAGCAGTCCCGGGACAAACTACATAAACACCGGGGAGCTGTTTTTT,CASSPGTNYINTGELFF
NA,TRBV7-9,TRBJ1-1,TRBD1,TGTGCCAGCAGCTTAGCAGGAGGGGGCGGCACTGAAGCTTTCTTT,CASSLAGGGGTEAFF
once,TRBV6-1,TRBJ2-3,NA,TGTGCCAGCAGTGGTTGGCAGGGATTAGATACGCAGTATTTT,CASSGWQGLDTQYF